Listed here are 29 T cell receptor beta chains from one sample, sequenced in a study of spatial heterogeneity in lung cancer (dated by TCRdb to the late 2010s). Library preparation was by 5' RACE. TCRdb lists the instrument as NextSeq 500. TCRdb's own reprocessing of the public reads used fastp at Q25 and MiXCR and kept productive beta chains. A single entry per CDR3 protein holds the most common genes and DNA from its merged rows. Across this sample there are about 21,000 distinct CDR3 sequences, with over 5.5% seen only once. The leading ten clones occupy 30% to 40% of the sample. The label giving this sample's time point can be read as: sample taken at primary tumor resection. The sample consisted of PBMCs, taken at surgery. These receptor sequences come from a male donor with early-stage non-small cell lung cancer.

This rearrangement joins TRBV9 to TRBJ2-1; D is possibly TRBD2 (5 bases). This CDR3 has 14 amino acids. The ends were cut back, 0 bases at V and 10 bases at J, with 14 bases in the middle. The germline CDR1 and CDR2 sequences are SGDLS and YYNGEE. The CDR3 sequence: CASSVDLASWEQFF. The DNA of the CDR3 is TGTGCCAGCAGCGTAGATTTGGCTAGCTGGGAGCAGTTCTTC.

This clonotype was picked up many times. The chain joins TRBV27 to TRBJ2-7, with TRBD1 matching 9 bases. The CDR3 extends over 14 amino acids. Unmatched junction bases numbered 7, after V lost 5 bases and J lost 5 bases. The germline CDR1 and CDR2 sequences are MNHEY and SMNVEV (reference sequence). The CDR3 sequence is CASSTGQGKNEQYF. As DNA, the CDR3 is TGTGCCAGCAGTACGGGACAGGGAAAGAACGAGCAGTACTTC.

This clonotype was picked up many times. The CDR3 spells CASSLALRGRGNQPQHF. The CDR3 bases are TGTGCCAGCAGCTTAGCGCTAAGGGGGCGAGGCAATCAGCCCCAGCATTTT. This chain links TRBV7-2 with TRBJ1-5; 7 nucleotides agree with TRBD1. Germline CDR1 SGHTA, CDR2 FQGNSA. This CDR3 comprises 17 residues. With 0 bases clipped from V and 2 bases from J, the junction kept 7 bases outside the gene matches.

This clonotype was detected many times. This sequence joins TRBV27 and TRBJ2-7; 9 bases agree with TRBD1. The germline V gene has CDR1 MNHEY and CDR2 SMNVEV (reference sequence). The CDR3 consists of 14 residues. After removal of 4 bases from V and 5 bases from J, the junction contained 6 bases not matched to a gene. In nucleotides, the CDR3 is TGTGCCAGCAGTTCGGGACAGGGTGTCCACGAGCAGTACTTC. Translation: CASSSGQGVHEQYF.

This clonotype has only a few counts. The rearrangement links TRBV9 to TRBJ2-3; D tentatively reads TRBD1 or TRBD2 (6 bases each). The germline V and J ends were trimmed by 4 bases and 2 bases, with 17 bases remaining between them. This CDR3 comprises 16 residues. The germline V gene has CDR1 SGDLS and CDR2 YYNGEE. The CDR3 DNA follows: TGTGCCAGCAGCTCCGGGGGCTTACAGGACACAGATACGCAGTATTTT. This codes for CASSSGGLQDTDTQYF.

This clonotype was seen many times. The CDR3 DNA follows: TGTGCCAGCAGCCCGATGGGACAGGGCGGCGAGCAGTACTTC. This sequence encodes CASSPMGQGGEQYF. The rearrangement uses TRBV6-1 and TRBJ2-7; 9 bases match TRBD1. CDR3 size: 14 residues. V shed 6 bases and J 6 bases; nucleotides not matched to a gene: 9. CDR1 and CDR2 (germline): MNHNS, SASEGT.

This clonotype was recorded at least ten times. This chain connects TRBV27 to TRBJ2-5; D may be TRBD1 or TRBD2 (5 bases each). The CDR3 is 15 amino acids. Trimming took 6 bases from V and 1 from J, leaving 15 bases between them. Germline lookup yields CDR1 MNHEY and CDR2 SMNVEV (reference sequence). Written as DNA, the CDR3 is TGTGCCAGCAGCGAGCCGGGACGGCGCCAAGAGACCCAGTACTTC. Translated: CASSEPGRRQETQYF.

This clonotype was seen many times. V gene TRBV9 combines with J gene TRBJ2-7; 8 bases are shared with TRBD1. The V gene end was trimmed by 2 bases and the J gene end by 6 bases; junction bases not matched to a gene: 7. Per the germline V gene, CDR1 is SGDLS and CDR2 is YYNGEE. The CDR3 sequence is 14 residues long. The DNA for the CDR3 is TGTGCCAGCAGCGTGGACAGGGTGCCTCGCGAGCAGTACTTC. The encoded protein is CASSVDRVPREQYF. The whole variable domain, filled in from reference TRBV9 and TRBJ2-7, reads DSGVTQTPKHLITATGQRVTLRCSPRSGDLSVYWYQQSLDQGLQFLIQYYNGEERAKGNILERFSAQQFPDLHSELNLSSLELGDSALYFCASSVDRVPREQYFGPGTRLTVT.

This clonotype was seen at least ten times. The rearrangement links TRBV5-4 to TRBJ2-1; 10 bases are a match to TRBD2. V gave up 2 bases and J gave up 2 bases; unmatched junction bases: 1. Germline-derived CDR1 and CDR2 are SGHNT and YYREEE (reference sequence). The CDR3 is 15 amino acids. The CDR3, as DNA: TGTGCCAGCAGCTTAACTAGCGGGACCTACAATGAGCAGTTCTTC. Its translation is CASSLTSGTYNEQFF.

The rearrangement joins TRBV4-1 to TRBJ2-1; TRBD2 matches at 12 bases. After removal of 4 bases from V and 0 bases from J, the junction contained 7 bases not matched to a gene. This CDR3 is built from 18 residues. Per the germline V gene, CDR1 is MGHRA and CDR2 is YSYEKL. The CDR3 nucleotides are TGCGCCAGCAGCCCGGGACTAGCGGGCCCCCGCTCCTACAATGAGCAGTTCTTC. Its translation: CASSPGLAGPRSYNEQFF.

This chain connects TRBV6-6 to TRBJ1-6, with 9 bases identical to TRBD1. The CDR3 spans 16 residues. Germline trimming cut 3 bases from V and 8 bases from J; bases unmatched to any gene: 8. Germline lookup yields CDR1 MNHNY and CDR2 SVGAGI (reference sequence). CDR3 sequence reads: CASSYARTGEDSPLHF. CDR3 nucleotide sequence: TGTGCCAGCAGTTATGCCCGGACAGGGGAGGATTCACCCCTCCACTTT.

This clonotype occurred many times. The CDR3 loop is CASTRTGANNEQFF. CDR3 coding DNA: TGTGCCAGCACCCGGACAGGGGCCAACAATGAGCAGTTCTTC. V is TRBV12-3 or TRBV12-4 and J is TRBJ2-1, with 9 nucleotides matching TRBD1. This CDR3 comprises 14 residues. V was pared by 7 bases and J by 5 bases, with 6 bases of the junction left unmatched.

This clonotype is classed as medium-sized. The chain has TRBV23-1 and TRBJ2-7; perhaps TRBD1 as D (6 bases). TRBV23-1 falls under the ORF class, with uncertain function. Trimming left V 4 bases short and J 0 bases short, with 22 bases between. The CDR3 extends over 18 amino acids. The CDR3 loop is CASSPDRALPLSSYEQYF. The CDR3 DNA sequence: TGCGCCAGCAGTCCGGACAGAGCACTACCTCTAAGCTCCTACGAGCAGTACTTC.

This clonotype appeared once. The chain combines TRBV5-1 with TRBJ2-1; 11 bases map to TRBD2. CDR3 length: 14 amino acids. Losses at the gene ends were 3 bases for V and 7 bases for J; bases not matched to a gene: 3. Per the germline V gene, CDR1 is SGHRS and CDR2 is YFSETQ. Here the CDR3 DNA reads TGCGCCAGCAGCTCGGGACTAGCGGAAAATGAGCAGTTCTTC. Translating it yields CASSSGLAENEQFF. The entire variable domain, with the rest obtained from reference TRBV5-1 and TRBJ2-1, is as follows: KAGVTQTPRYLIKTRGQQVTLSCSPISGHRSVSWYQQTPGQGLQFLFEYFSETQRNKGNFPGRFSGRQFSNSRSEMNVSTLELGDSALYLCASSSGLAENEQFFGPGTRLTVL.

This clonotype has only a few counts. The CDR3 is CASSLVPSGSSYNEQFF. The CDR3 nucleotides are TGTGCCAGCAGCTTAGTTCCCAGCGGGAGCTCCTACAATGAGCAGTTCTTC. V is TRBV7-2 and J is TRBJ2-1, with 8 bases fitting TRBD2. This CDR3 is built from 17 residues. The V and J ends lost 1 base and 0 bases, in that order; junction bases with no gene match: 5. CDR1 is SGHTA, CDR2 FQGNSA, per germline.

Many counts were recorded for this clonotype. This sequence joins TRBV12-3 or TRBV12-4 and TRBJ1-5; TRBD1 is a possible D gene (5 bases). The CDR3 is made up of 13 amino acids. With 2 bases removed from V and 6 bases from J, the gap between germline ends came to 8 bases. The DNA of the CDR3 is TGTGCCAGCAGTTTACAGGGATTTCAGCCCCAGCATTTT. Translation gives CASSLQGFQPQHF.

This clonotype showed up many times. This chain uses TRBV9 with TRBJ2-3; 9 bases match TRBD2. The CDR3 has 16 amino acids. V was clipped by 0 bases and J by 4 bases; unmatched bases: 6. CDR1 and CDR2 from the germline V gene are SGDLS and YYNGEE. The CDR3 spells CASSVAGSGGSDTQYF. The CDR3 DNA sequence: TGTGCCAGCAGCGTAGCGGGTAGCGGGGGTTCAGATACGCAGTATTTT.

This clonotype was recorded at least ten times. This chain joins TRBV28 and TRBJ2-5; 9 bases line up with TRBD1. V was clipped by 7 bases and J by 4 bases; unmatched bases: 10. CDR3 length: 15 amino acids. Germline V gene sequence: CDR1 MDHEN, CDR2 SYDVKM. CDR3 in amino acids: CASKVQADRGETQYF. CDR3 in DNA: TGTGCCAGCAAAGTTCAGGCGGACAGGGGAGAGACCCAGTACTTC. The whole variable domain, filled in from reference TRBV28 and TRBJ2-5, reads DVKVTQSSRYLVKRTGEKVFLECVQDMDHENMFWYRQDPGLGLRLIYFSYDVKMKEKGDIPEGYSVSREKKERFSLILESASTNQTSMYLCASKVQADRGETQYFGPGTRLLVL.

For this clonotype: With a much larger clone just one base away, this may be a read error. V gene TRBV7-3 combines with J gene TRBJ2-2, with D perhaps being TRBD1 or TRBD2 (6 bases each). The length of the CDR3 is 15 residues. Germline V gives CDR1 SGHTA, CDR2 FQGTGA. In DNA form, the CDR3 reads TGTGACAGCAGCCCTAGGGGGACTCCCACCGGGGAGCTGTTTTTT. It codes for CDSSPRGTPTGELFF.

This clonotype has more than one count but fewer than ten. The CDR3 sequence: CASTSAGENSYEQYF. DNA of the CDR3: TGTGCCAGCACCTCAGCTGGGGAAAATTCCTACGAGCAGTACTTC. The rearrangement links TRBV28 to TRBJ2-7; D gene unclear. V dropped 7 bases and J dropped 1 base, with 17 bases sitting between them. This CDR3 contains 15 residues. Germline CDR1 MDHEN, CDR2 SYDVKM. The full variable domain, rest sourced from reference TRBV28 and TRBJ2-7, is DVKVTQSSRYLVKRTGEKVFLECVQDMDHENMFWYRQDPGLGLRLIYFSYDVKMKEKGDIPEGYSVSREKKERFSLILESASTNQTSMYLCASTSAGENSYEQYFGPGTRLTVT.

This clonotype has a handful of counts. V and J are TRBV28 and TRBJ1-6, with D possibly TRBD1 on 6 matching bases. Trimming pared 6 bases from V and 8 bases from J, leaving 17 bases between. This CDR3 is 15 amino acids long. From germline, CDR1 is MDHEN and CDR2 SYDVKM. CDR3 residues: CASSTPGHGDSPLHF. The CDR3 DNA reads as TGTGCCAGCAGCACTCCGGGACACGGAGATTCACCCCTCCACTTT.

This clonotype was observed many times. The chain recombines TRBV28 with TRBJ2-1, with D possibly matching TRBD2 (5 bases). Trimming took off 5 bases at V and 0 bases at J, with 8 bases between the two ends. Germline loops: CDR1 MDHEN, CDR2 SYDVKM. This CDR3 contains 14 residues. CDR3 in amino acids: CASSEGSSYNEQFF. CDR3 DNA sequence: TGTGCCAGCAGTGAGGGAAGCTCCTACAATGAGCAGTTCTTC.

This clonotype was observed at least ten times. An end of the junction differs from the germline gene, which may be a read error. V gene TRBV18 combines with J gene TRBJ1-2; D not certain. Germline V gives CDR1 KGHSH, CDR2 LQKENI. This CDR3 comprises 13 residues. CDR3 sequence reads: CASSPDLSALQRF. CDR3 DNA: TGTGCCAGCTCACCCGACCTTTCTGCGCTTCAACGTTTC.

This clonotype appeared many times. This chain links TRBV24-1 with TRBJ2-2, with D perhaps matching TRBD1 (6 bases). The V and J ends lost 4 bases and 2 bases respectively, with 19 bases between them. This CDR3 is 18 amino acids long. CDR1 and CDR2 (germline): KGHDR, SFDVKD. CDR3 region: CATSEHLTGTPNTGELFF. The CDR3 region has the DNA TGTGCCACCAGTGAACATCTTACCGGGACACCTAACACCGGGGAGCTGTTTTTT.

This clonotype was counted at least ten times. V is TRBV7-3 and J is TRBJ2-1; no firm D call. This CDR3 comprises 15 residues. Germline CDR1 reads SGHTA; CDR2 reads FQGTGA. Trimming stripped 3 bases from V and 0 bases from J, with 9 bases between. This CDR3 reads CASSLWGSSYNEQFF. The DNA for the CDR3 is TGTGCCAGCAGCTTGTGGGGAAGCTCCTACAATGAGCAGTTCTTC. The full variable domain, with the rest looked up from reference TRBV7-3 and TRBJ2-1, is GAGVSQTPSNKVTEKGKYVELRCDPISGHTALYWYRQSLGQGPEFLIYFQGTGAADDSGLPNDRFFAVRPEGSVSTLKIQRTERGDSAVYLCASSLWGSSYNEQFFGPGTRLTVL.

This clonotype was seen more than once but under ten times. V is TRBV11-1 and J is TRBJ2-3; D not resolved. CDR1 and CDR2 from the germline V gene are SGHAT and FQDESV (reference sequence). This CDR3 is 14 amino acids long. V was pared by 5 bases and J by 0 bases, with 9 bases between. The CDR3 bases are TGTGCCAGCAGCCAAACGAGTAGCACAGATACGCAGTATTTT. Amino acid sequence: CASSQTSSTDTQYF.

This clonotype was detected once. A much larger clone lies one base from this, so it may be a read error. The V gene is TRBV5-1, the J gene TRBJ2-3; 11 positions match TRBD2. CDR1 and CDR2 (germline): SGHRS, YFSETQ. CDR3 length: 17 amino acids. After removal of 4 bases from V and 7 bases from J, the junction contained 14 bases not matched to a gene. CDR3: CASSPPVAGGPSHTQYF. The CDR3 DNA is TGCGCCAGCAGCCCCCCTGTAGCGGGGGGGCCATCACATACGCAGTATTTT.

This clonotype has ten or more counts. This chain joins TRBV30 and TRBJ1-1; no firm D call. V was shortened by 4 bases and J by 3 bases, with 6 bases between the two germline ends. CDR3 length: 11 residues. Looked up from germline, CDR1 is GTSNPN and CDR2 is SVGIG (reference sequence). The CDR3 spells CAWNRDTEAFF. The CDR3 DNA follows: TGTGCCTGGAACCGGGACACTGAAGCTTTCTTT. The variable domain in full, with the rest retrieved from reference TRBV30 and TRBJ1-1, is SQTIHQWPATLVQPVGSPLSLECTVEGTSNPNLYWYRQAAGRGLQLLFYSVGIGQISSEVPQNLSASRPQDRQFILSSKKLLLSDSGFYLCAWNRDTEAFFGQGTRLTVV.

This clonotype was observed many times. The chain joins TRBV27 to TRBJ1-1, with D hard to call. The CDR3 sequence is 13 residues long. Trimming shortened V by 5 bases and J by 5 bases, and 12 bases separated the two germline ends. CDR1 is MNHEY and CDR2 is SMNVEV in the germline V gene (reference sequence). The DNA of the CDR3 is TGTGCCAGCAGTCCCCGAGTCTTGACTGAAGCTTTCTTT. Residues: CASSPRVLTEAFF.